This TCR beta chain was captured in a study of blood T cell repertoires in COVID-19. Study background: Sources were T cells, B-cell-depleted T cells, or PBMCs; the material itself was cDNA or gDNA.

The ends were cut back, 0 bases at V and 0 bases at J, with 8 bases in the middle. Looked up from germline, CDR1 is MNHEY and CDR2 is SVGAGI. The CDR3 is 15 residues long. Clones were read by immunoSEQ multiplex PCR, and TCRdb kept only the in-frame ones, dropping some. The data hold 150,000 to 200,000 clones, with more than 70% observed a single time. The TCR sequence derives from a man aged 50 to 60 who had recovered from COVID-19. The chain uses TRBV6-5 and TRBJ1-1, with D unclear. Material for sequencing was peripheral blood. The CDR3 region is CASSYSRFVNTEAFF. The CDR3 bases are TGTGCCAGCAGTTACTCGAGATTCGTGAACACTGAAGCTTTCTTT.